The clone carrying this TCR beta chain was counted ten times or more. The antigen is undetermined. Original analysis: The authors used CDR3 differences across clinicopathological groups to build a distant-metastasis classifier for papillary thyroid cancer. TCRdb re-called clones via MiXCR from the PCR reads. V and J calls and clone size were set by TCRdb, not the authors. The sample lists around 30,000 clones, approximately 15% seen once, with around 19% in the top ten. This specimen comes from a study of metastatic and nonmetastatic thyroid tumors. Study summary: Comparison of repertoires was carried out across blood and tumor or nodule tissue from malignant and benign thyroid patients. Study observations and caveats: Compared with benign nodules, malignant thyroid tumors were reported to have significantly higher TCR beta diversity in both blood and tumor.

V shed 3 bases and J shed 6 bases, with 12 bases lying between them. The germline V gene has CDR1 KGHSH and CDR2 LQKENI. The CDR3 is made up of 13 amino acids. Prior to thyroid surgery, none of the patients had received any treatment. The sequenced sample was blood. The chain joins TRBV18 to TRBJ2-7; the D gene is possibly TRBD1 (6 bases). The sequence derives from a male donor with papillary thyroid cancer or a benign thyroid nodule (not recorded which). Some clones in this sample may be carry-over from other donors' samples. For the CDR3, the DNA is TGTGCCAGCTCACCCGAACAGGGCCGCGAGCAGTACTTC. Amino acids: CASSPEQGREQYF. Full variable domain (remainder filled in from reference TRBV18 and TRBJ2-7): NAGVMQNPRHLVRRRGQEARLRCSPMKGHSHVYWYRQLPEEGLKFMVYLQKENIIDESGMPKERFSAEFPKEGPSILRIQQVVRGDSAAYFCASSPEQGREQYFGPGTRLTVT.